The rows below give T cell receptor beta chains drawn from one sample of a study of neoadjuvant nivolumab and ipilimumab in lung cancer. Assay: immunoSEQ multiplex PCR; the TCRdb copy retains only in-frame clones and omits some. The sample records roughly 14,000 clones, around 70% being singletons. The sample was peripheral blood, taken after neoadjuvant nivolumab, alone or with ipilimumab, at or shortly before surgery. The receptors were sampled from an adult with non-small cell lung cancer. CDR3s include the opening cysteine and the closing phenylalanine or tryptophan. A D gene is named only where the DNA matches it firmly. Part of the rows lack a size; the others show once, few, many or a class for expanded clones.

length,D,J,V,size,CDR3,DNA
14,TRBD2,TRBJ2-5,TRBV7-2,-,CASSLEAGKETQYF,TGTGCCAGCAGCTTAGAAGCGGGAAAAGAGACCCAGTACTTC
15,-,TRBJ2-7,TRBV18,-,CASSLNSLGNYEQYF,TGTGCCAGCTCCCTCAACAGCCTGGGGAACTACGAGCAGTACTTC
14,-,TRBJ2-2,TRBV5-1,-,CASMYQTNTGELFF,TGCGCCAGCATGTATCAGACGAACACCGGGGAGCTGTTTTTT
13,-,TRBJ2-5,TRBV11-2,-,CASSLERRETQYF,TGTGCCAGCAGCTTAGAGCGGCGAGAGACCCAGTACTTC
13,-,TRBJ2-2,TRBV11-3,few,CASSLDGLGELFF,TGTGCCAGCAGCTTAGATGGGCTCGGGGAGCTGTTTTTT
12,-,TRBJ1-2,TRBV2,-,CASNKDNYGYTF,TGTGCCAGCAATAAGGATAACTATGGCTACACCTTC
12,-,TRBJ2-3,TRBV5-4,few,CASSLEGDTQYF,TGTGCCAGCAGCTTGGAAGGGGATACGCAGTATTTT
14,-,TRBJ2-7,TRBV7-8,-,CASSLDLGAYEQYF,TGTGCCAGCAGCCTGGACTTGGGTGCCTACGAGCAGTACTTC
13,-,TRBJ2-7,TRBV2,few,CASSELPSGSQYF,TGTGCCAGCAGTGAATTGCCGTCGGGGTCTCAGTACTTC
10,-,TRBJ1-2,TRBV2,-,CASSEARYTF,TGTGCCAGCAGTGAGGCGCGCTACACCTTC
16,-,TRBJ2-5,TRBV9,once,CASSLAGGALQETQYF,TGTGCCAGCAGCTTAGCCGGGGGAGCCCTCCAAGAGACCCAGTACTTC
15,TRBD1,TRBJ2-7,TRBV6-1,-,CASSEPSGQAVRQYF,TGTGCCAGCAGTGAACCTTCGGGACAGGCGGTTCGGCAGTACTTC
13,TRBD2,TRBJ2-1,TRBV30,-,CAGRDYNYNEQFF,TGTGCCGGCCGGGACTACAACTACAATGAGCAGTTCTTC
15,TRBD2,TRBJ2-7,TRBV5-1,-,CASSPSGLAGNEQYF,TGCGCCAGCAGCCCCTCTGGGCTAGCGGGTAACGAGCAGTACTTC
13,-,TRBJ1-2,TRBV29-1,-,CSVGGMYGDGYTF,TGCAGCGTTGGAGGAATGTACGGCGATGGCTACACCTTC
12,-,TRBJ2-1,TRBV30,-,CACPGTYNEQFF,TGTGCCTGCCCCGGGACCTACAATGAGCAGTTCTTC
16,TRBD2,TRBJ2-7,TRBV6-5,-,CASSYSLAGAVYEQYF,TGTGCCAGCAGTTACTCCCTAGCGGGAGCGGTATACGAGCAGTACTTC
16,-,TRBJ1-2,TRBV5-4,-,CASSLDGHRANYGYTF,TGTGCCAGCAGCTTGGACGGGCACCGGGCTAACTATGGCTACACCTTC
11,-,TRBJ2-3,TRBV11-3,once,CASSQSGTQYF,TGTGCCAGCAGCCAAAGTGGTACGCAGTATTTT
14,TRBD1,TRBJ2-7,TRBV11-2,-,CASSSRQGPYEQYF,TGTGCCAGCAGCTCCCGACAGGGGCCCTACGAGCAGTACTTC
15,-,TRBJ2-6,TRBV6-5,-,CASTSIRSGANVLTF,TGTGCCAGCACCTCCATCCGGTCGGGGGCCAACGTCCTGACTTTC
13,-,TRBJ1-1,TRBV11-2,-,CASSLRLNTEAFF,TGTGCCAGCAGCTTGCGGTTGAACACTGAAGCTTTCTTT
15,TRBD2,TRBJ2-1,TRBV18,few,CASSPPSGTYNEQFF,TGTGCCAGCTCACCACCTAGCGGGACCTACAATGAGCAGTTCTTC
15,-,TRBJ2-2,TRBV18,-,CASSPLGSSTGELFF,TGTGCCAGCTCACCATTGGGCAGTTCCACCGGGGAGCTGTTTTTT
14,-,TRBJ2-1,TRBV5-1,-,CASSFRRGLGEQFF,TGCGCCAGCAGCTTCAGACGGGGTTTGGGAGAGCAGTTCTTC
17,TRBD1,TRBJ2-6,TRBV5-1,-,CASSRDRGSSGANVLTF,TGCGCCAGCAGCAGGGACAGGGGGAGCTCTGGGGCCAACGTCCTGACTTTC
14,-,TRBJ2-3,TRBV30,-,CAWSVIGGTDTQYF,TGTGCCTGGAGTGTGATAGGGGGAACAGATACGCAGTATTTT
14,-,TRBJ2-5,TRBV4-1,-,CASSQEVASETQYF,TGCGCCAGCAGCCAAGAAGTGGCCTCAGAGACCCAGTACTTC
16,TRBD2,TRBJ2-3,TRBV7-9,-,CASSPFAGGPTDTQYF,TGTGCCAGCAGCCCTTTTGCGGGAGGGCCCACAGATACGCAGTATTTT
13,-,TRBJ2-7,TRBV5-1,-,CASSLEGNGEQYF,TGCGCCAGCAGCTTGGAGGGAAATGGCGAGCAGTACTTC
11,-,TRBJ2-1,TRBV5-4,-,CASILGSEQFF,TGTGCCAGCATCCTTGGGAGTGAGCAGTTCTTC
14,TRBD1,TRBJ2-5,TRBV11-3,-,CASSPTRGTETQYF,TGTGCCAGCAGCCCTACCAGGGGGACGGAGACCCAGTACTTC
15,-,TRBJ2-5,TRBV29-1,-,CSVADTGVFVETQYF,TGCAGCGTGGCTGATACGGGAGTTTTTGTAGAGACCCAGTACTTC
16,TRBD2,TRBJ2-1,TRBV5-1,-,CASSLVRTSGYNEQFF,TGCGCCAGCAGCTTGGTACGAACTAGCGGGTACAATGAGCAGTTCTTC
18,TRBD2,TRBJ2-7,TRBV6-1,-,CASSEASRRGGYRYEQYF,TGTGCCAGCAGTGAAGCGAGTCGGAGGGGAGGGTATCGTTACGAGCAGTACTTC
14,TRBD1,TRBJ1-4,TRBV7-2,-,CASSLARTGVGLFF,TGTGCCAGCAGCTTAGCAAGGACAGGGGTCGGACTGTTTTTT
14,-,TRBJ2-5,TRBV5-1,-,CASSIQGRQETQYF,TGCGCCAGCAGCATCCAGGGGAGGCAGGAGACCCAGTACTTC
15,-,TRBJ2-5,TRBV7-9,-,CASSLVFAGLETQYF,TGTGCCAGCAGCTTAGTCTTTGCAGGGCTAGAGACCCAGTACTTC
14,-,TRBJ1-2,TRBV11-2,-,CASSREGFLSPYTF,TGTGCCAGCAGCCGGGAGGGTTTTCTTTCCCCATACACCTTC
11,-,TRBJ2-7,TRBV20-1,-,CSASRVGEQYF,TGCAGTGCTTCCAGGGTGGGCGAGCAGTACTTC
14,-,TRBJ2-2,TRBV18,-,CASSPPTRSGELFF,TGTGCCAGCTCACCACCGACTAGATCCGGGGAGCTGTTTTTT
13,TRBD1,TRBJ1-1,TRBV18,-,CASTGQANTEAFF,TGTGCCAGCACTGGACAGGCGAACACTGAAGCTTTCTTT